This TCR beta chain stems from a study of cytomegalovirus exposure and HLA in healthy donors. General study points: Most TCR sequences proved rare, with some public TCRs found in many donors. Analysis performed later showed TCR beta chains linked to HLA being more clonally expanded than equally common others.

The CDR3 runs to 15 residues. The germline CDR1 and CDR2 sequences are MNHEY and SVGAGI. The J segment lost 6 bases and the V segment lost 5 bases, leaving 6 bases of the junction unmatched. As regards this clone: Its antigen is unknown.

It was with 60 Vbeta and 13 Jbeta primers that the PCR ran. TCRdb's table, derived via immunoSEQ multiplex PCR, lists solely in-frame clones and lacks some. The listing records roughly 43,000 clones. The genes are TRBV6-5 and TRBJ2-7; TRBD2 matches 14 bases. The source is a woman in her thirties or forties in good health and CMV-seronegative. The sample comprised PBMCs. In nucleotides, the CDR3 is TGTGCCAGCAGTAGGGGACTAGCGGGAGCTCTCGAGCAGTACTTC. This translates into CASSRGLAGALEQYF.